Following are 27 T cell receptor beta chains from one sample sequenced in a study of shared clonotypes between healthy human individuals. Clones were read by immunoSEQ multiplex PCR, and TCRdb kept only the in-frame ones, dropping some. The sample includes about 2.1 million clones, just under 95% seen only once; the top ten take less than 2%. Terminally differentiated effector memory CD45RA+ cells were excluded from the naive CD8 cells, which were CD45RO-negative and positively selected for CCR7. Sequencing used naive CD8+ T cells from PBMCs. These receptors were taken from a man between 18 and 29 years old in good health. Some clones in this sample may be carry-over from other donors' samples.

CDR3 sequence: CATSVSPASTDTQYF. For the CDR3, the DNA is TGTGCCACCAGCGTCTCACCGGCTAGCACAGATACGCAGTATTTT. The chain links TRBV15 to TRBJ2-3; no clear D gene. CDR1 and CDR2 from the germline V gene are LNHNV and YYDKDF (reference sequence). This CDR3 has 15 residues. V lost 5 bases and J lost 0, with 12 bases in between. Supplemented by reference TRBV15 and TRBJ2-3, the full variable domain reads DAMVIQNPRYQVTQFGKPVTLSCSQTLNHNVMYWYQQKSSQAPKLLFHYYDKDFNNEADTPDNFQSRRPNTSFCFLDIRSPGLGDTAMYLCATSVSPASTDTQYFGPGTRLTVL.

This chain links TRBV13 with TRBJ1-2, with a weak D call TRBD1 (5 bases). V was clipped by 5 bases and J by 2 bases, with 12 bases between them. The CDR3 runs 14 residues. The V gene's germline CDR1 is PRHDT and CDR2 FYEKMQ (reference sequence). The CDR3 bases are TGTGCCAGCAGCGTACTCAGGGTAAACTATGGCTACACCTTC. It encodes CASSVLRVNYGYTF.

This clone is a singleton in its sample. The J gene is TRBJ1-3, the V gene TRBV4-1; D uncertain. V lost 3 bases and J lost 1, with 16 bases in between. The CDR3 totals 17 residues. Per germline, CDR1 MGHRA and CDR2 YSYEKL. In nucleotides, the CDR3 is TGCGCCAGCAGCCACCCGACGAAGGGTGGATCTGGAAACACCATATATTTT. Encoded protein: CASSHPTKGGSGNTIYF.

This clone was observed a few times. The chain combines TRBV5-4 with TRBJ2-7; D unclear. V lost 2 bases and J lost 5, with 8 bases in between. Per the germline V gene, CDR1 is SGHNT and CDR2 is YYREEE (reference sequence). This CDR3 spans 12 amino acids. The CDR3 spells CASSLWTDEQYF. The CDR3 nucleotides are TGTGCCAGCAGCTTATGGACGGACGAGCAGTACTTC.

In its sample, this clone was seen once. The same CDR3 is also encoded by other DNA sequences in this sample. The chain combines TRBV7-9 with TRBJ2-3; 7 nucleotides agree with TRBD2. The V gene's germline CDR1 is SEHNR and CDR2 FQNEAQ (reference sequence). This CDR3 contains 12 residues. With 8 bases clipped from V and 5 bases from J, the junction kept 4 bases outside the gene matches. The CDR3 here is CASRRGIDTQYF. The CDR3 bases are TGTGCCAGCCGGCGGGGGATAGATACGCAGTATTTT.

V and J are TRBV7-9 and TRBJ1-2; no reliable D call. Trimming removed 2 bases from V and 8 bases from J, with 6 bases in between. This CDR3 has 11 amino acids. CDR1 and CDR2 (germline): SEHNR, FQNEAQ (reference sequence). The chain's CDR3 is CASSLLAGYTF. CDR3 coding DNA: TGTGCCAGCAGCTTATTGGCGGGCTACACCTTC.

This chain uses TRBV7-9 with TRBJ2-7; no definite D call. Germline values: CDR1 SEHNR, CDR2 FQNEAQ (reference sequence). V was clipped by 2 bases and J by 1 base, with 15 bases between them. The CDR3 is made up of 16 amino acids. The CDR3 sequence is CASSLMLGMGSYEQYF. CDR3 bases: TGTGCCAGCAGCTTAATGTTGGGGATGGGGTCCTACGAGCAGTACTTC.

Comment on this clone: Other DNA sequences in the sample encode the same CDR3. This chain joins TRBV27 and TRBJ2-1, with unresolved D. The germline CDR1 and CDR2 sequences are MNHEY and SMNVEV (reference sequence). This CDR3 is 13 amino acids long. Trimming removed 5 bases from V and 4 bases from J, with 9 bases in between. CDR3 loop: CASSGRVYNEQFF. The CDR3 coding sequence is TGTGCCAGCAGTGGAAGGGTTTACAATGAGCAGTTCTTC.

The chain employs TRBV28 and TRBJ2-1; 7 positions match TRBD1. Unmatched junction bases numbered 20, after V lost 3 bases and J lost 6 bases. This CDR3 spans 19 amino acids. Germline V CDR1 and CDR2: MDHEN, SYDVKM. This CDR3 is CASSFPPFTRDRPRNEQFF. The CDR3 nucleotides are TGTGCCAGCAGTTTTCCTCCCTTCACACGGGACAGACCTCGCAATGAGCAGTTCTTC.

The chain is built from TRBV13 and TRBJ2-5; D gene uncertain. Germline CDR1 reads PRHDT; CDR2 reads FYEKMQ (reference sequence). The V and J ends lost 1 base and 0 bases respectively, with 15 bases between them. CDR3 length: 17 amino acids. CDR3 residues: CASSLDGVLGYQETQYF. Here the CDR3 DNA reads TGTGCCAGCAGCTTAGACGGCGTACTCGGGTACCAAGAGACCCAGTACTTC. Filled out from reference TRBV13 and TRBJ2-5, the complete variable domain reads AAGVIQSPRHLIKEKRETATLKCYPIPRHDTVYWYQQGPGQDPQFLISFYEKMQSDKGSIPDRFSAQQFSDYHSELNMSSLELGDSALYFCASSLDGVLGYQETQYFGPGTRLLVL.

The chain carries TRBV27 and TRBJ2-7; D may be TRBD2 (5 bases). This CDR3 has 14 amino acids. V lost 3 bases, J lost 5 bases, and 14 bases lay in between. Per germline, CDR1 MNHEY and CDR2 SMNVEV (reference sequence). CDR3 sequence reads: CASSFNAGGNEQYF. Written as DNA, the CDR3 is TGTGCCAGCAGTTTCAACGCGGGCGGAAACGAGCAGTACTTC.

This chain joins TRBV5-6 and TRBJ1-1, with D possibly matching TRBD1 (6 bases). The CDR3 runs to 14 residues. CDR1 is SGHDT and CDR2 is YYEEEE in the germline V gene. V lost 4 bases and J 1 base, leaving 11 bases between the germline ends. The CDR3 loop is CASSPGVTNTEAFF. CDR3 DNA sequence: TGTGCCAGCAGCCCAGGGGTTACGAACACTGAAGCTTTCTTT.

As for this clone: Other DNA variants within this sample encode the same CDR3. The chain joins TRBV5-4 to TRBJ1-1; D not certain. The CDR3 length is 12 residues. Per the germline V gene, CDR1 is SGHNT and CDR2 is YYREEE (reference sequence). V shed 0 bases and J shed 6 bases, with 6 bases lying between them. CDR3 in DNA: TGTGCCAGCAGCTTGGGAGTCTCTGAAGCTTTCTTT. As protein: CASSLGVSEAFF.

V is TRBV19 and J is TRBJ1-5; perhaps TRBD1 as D (6 bases). Germline CDR1 reads LNHDA; CDR2 reads SQIVND (reference sequence). V was pared by 7 bases and J by 3 bases, with 13 bases between. The CDR3 spans 14 residues. The CDR3 nucleotides read TGTGCCAGTATGGGGGGACATTTCAATCAGCCCCAGCATTTT. This encodes CASMGGHFNQPQHF.

The CDR3 DNA sequence: TGCGCCAGCAGTGACGGAGGGACGGGAAACACCATATATTTT. Amino acid sequence: CASSDGGTGNTIYF. The rearrangement joins TRBV10-2 to TRBJ1-3, with D perhaps matching TRBD1 (5 bases). The CDR3 sequence is 14 residues long. From germline, CDR1 is WSHSY and CDR2 SAAADI. V was trimmed by 3 bases and J by 4 bases, leaving 10 bases between them.

The V gene is TRBV7-9, the J gene TRBJ2-7; TRBD1 aligns across 10 bases. Looked up from germline, CDR1 is SEHNR and CDR2 is FQNEAQ (reference sequence). CDR3 length: 15 residues. The ends lost 5 bases at V and 3 bases at J; junction bases unmatched: 7. This chain's CDR3 is CASSKPGTGDYEQYF. The CDR3 DNA sequence: TGTGCCAGCAGCAAACCCGGGACAGGGGACTACGAGCAGTACTTC.

The V and J genes are TRBV5-1 and TRBJ1-2, with D possibly being TRBD1 (5 bases). The CDR3 is 13 residues long. Trimming removed 8 bases at V and 4 bases at J, with 15 bases between. CDR1 SGHRS and CDR2 YFSETQ come from the germline V gene. In DNA, the CDR3 is TGCGCCAGTGGAGCGACAGCCCGCTATGGCTACACCTTC. Translating gives CASGATARYGYTF.

The rearrangement links TRBV27 to TRBJ2-5; 7 bases are shared with TRBD1. Germline CDR1 is MNHEY and CDR2 is SMNVEV (reference sequence). The CDR3 length is 13 residues. J lost 5 bases, V lost 5 bases, and 5 bases had no gene match. The CDR3 spells CASSEGAWETQYF. DNA of the CDR3: TGTGCCAGCAGTGAGGGGGCGTGGGAGACCCAGTACTTC.

V and J are TRBV9 and TRBJ1-2; 8 bases agree with TRBD1. V lost 3 bases and J lost 7; bases outside the gene matches: 8. The germline V gene has CDR1 SGDLS and CDR2 YYNGEE. This CDR3 is 14 amino acids long. The CDR3 bases are TGTGCCAGCAGCGCCGGGACAGGCTTAGTTGGCTACACCTTC. Protein: CASSAGTGLVGYTF.

This sequence joins TRBV7-9 and TRBJ2-3; 7 bases align to TRBD1. Germline CDR1 reads SEHNR; CDR2 reads FQNEAQ (reference sequence). J was trimmed by 2 bases and V by 5 bases; bases with no gene match: 10. The CDR3 length is 16 residues. CDR3 sequence reads: CASSHPGTVYTDTQYF. CDR3 sequence (DNA): TGTGCCAGCAGCCACCCCGGGACAGTCTACACAGATACGCAGTATTTT.

The sample holds one count of this clone. This sequence joins TRBV14 and TRBJ2-2, with D possibly being TRBD2 (6 bases). Deletions cut 4 bases from V and 2 bases from J, with 8 bases between. Germline loops: CDR1 SGHDN, CDR2 FVKESK. The CDR3 totals 14 residues. For the CDR3, the DNA is TGTGCCAGCAGCCTAACTAGCAACACCGGGGAGCTGTTTTTT. Protein sequence: CASSLTSNTGELFF.

V is TRBV19 and J is TRBJ2-7, with D possibly being TRBD2 (5 bases). Trimming removed 3 bases from V and 3 bases from J, with 15 bases in between. The CDR3 has 15 residues. Germline V gene data show CDR1 as LNHDA and CDR2 as SQIVND (reference sequence). As DNA, the CDR3 is TGTGCCAGTAGTATGAGGCGGGCGGCGGGCTACGAGCAGTACTTC. Residues: CASSMRRAAGYEQYF.

This chain links TRBV10-3 with TRBJ2-7, with D possibly matching TRBD1 (6 bases). This CDR3 spans 15 amino acids. The V and J ends lost 5 bases and 1 base respectively, with 15 bases between them. Germline V gene data show CDR1 as ENHRY and CDR2 as SYGVKD. The CDR3 is CAISPGTSFSYEQYF. In DNA, the CDR3 is TGTGCCATCAGTCCAGGGACATCGTTTTCCTACGAGCAGTACTTC.

V and J are TRBV13 and TRBJ2-4; 12 bases map to TRBD2. CDR1 and CDR2 (germline): PRHDT, FYEKMQ (reference sequence). There are 17 residues in the CDR3. Germline trimming cut 4 bases from V and 1 base from J; bases unmatched to any gene: 5. CDR3 bases: TGTGCCAGCAGCTCCCGGACTAGCGGGAAGGCCAAAAACATTCAGTACTTC. Encoded protein: CASSSRTSGKAKNIQYF.

This clone was seen once. V is TRBV11-2 and J is TRBJ2-1, with 7 bases lining up with TRBD2. The CDR3 is made up of 15 amino acids. CDR1 SGHAT and CDR2 FQNNGV come from the germline V gene. V lost 8 bases to trimming and J lost 4 bases; unmatched junction nucleotides: 11. The CDR3 coding sequence is TGTGCCAGCTGTCCCCCCGAGGGAGGGTACAATGAGCAGTTCTTC. Translation: CASCPPEGGYNEQFF.

V gene TRBV7-8 combines with J gene TRBJ2-5; tentatively, D is TRBD2 (6 bases). The CDR3 consists of 16 residues. Germline loops: CDR1 SGHVS, CDR2 FQNEAQ. Trimming removed 5 bases from V and 4 bases from J, with 20 bases in between. This CDR3 reads CASSRLSAGSGETQYF. Written as DNA, the CDR3 is TGTGCCAGCAGCAGACTGTCTGCGGGATCGGGAGAGACCCAGTACTTC.

DNA for the CDR3: TGCGCCAGCAGCTTTCAGGCTGGTTACACTGAAGCTTTCTTT. Translating gives CASSFQAGYTEAFF. J is TRBJ1-1 and V is TRBV4-1; D unresolved. The CDR3 sequence is 14 residues long. V was trimmed by 5 bases and J by 3 bases, leaving 13 bases between them. Germline CDR1 MGHRA, CDR2 YSYEKL.